These 9 T cell receptor beta chains came from one sample sequenced in a study of cytomegalovirus exposure and HLA in healthy donors. PCR involved 60 Vbeta and 13 Jbeta primers. Sequenced by immunoSEQ multiplex PCR; TCRdb stores in-frame clones only, minus some. The sample's table shows over 70,000 clones. Sequencing input: PBMCs. The source of these receptors is a woman between 35 and 50 years old in good health and CMV-seropositive.

Here the CDR3 reads CASSPRTSGGSYEQYF. CDR3 DNA: TGTGCCAGCAGCCCACGGACTAGCGGGGGCTCCTACGAGCAGTACTTC. The chain recombines TRBV5-4 with TRBJ2-7; 13 nucleotides agree with TRBD2. This CDR3 has 16 residues. Trimming took 4 bases from V and 0 from J; bases not matched to a gene: 4. The germline V gene has CDR1 SGHNT and CDR2 YYREEE (reference sequence).

The chain employs TRBV2 and TRBJ2-7; TRBD2 agrees at 13 bases. With 4 bases clipped from V and 6 bases from J, the junction kept 3 bases outside the gene matches. CDR1 and CDR2 from the germline V gene are SNHLY and FYNNEI. The CDR3 sequence is 14 residues long. CDR3 coding DNA: TGTGCCAGCAGTGCACTAGCGGGAGGGAGCGAGCAGTACTTC. Protein: CASSALAGGSEQYF.

The chain employs TRBV7-9 and TRBJ2-3, with 8 bases aligning to TRBD2. Germline-derived CDR1 and CDR2 are SEHNR and FQNEAQ (reference sequence). The CDR3 is made up of 16 amino acids. V shed 6 bases and J 2 bases; nucleotides not matched to a gene: 10. As DNA, the CDR3 is TGTGCCAGCAGGAGCTTCCGGGGGGGTTTCACAGATACGCAGTATTTT. Translation: CASRSFRGGFTDTQYF.

V is TRBV19 and J is TRBJ1-1; D ambiguous. V lost 1 base, J lost 8 bases, and 8 bases lay in between. The CDR3 spans 12 residues. Germline loops: CDR1 LNHDA, CDR2 SQIVND (reference sequence). CDR3 loop: CASSIVGGEAFF. The CDR3 nucleotides read TGTGCCAGTAGTATAGTGGGAGGGGAAGCTTTCTTT.

The gene calls are TRBV5-1 and TRBJ2-3; 8 positions match TRBD2. Unmatched junction bases numbered 9, after V lost 1 base and J lost 5 bases. Germline CDR1 SGHRS, CDR2 YFSETQ. The CDR3 loop spans 16 amino acids. In nucleotides, the CDR3 is TGCGCCAGCAGCTTGTTTACAGCGGGAGAGGGAGATACGCAGTATTTT. As protein: CASSLFTAGEGDTQYF. The complete variable domain, with remaining parts taken from reference TRBV5-1 and TRBJ2-3, reads KAGVTQTPRYLIKTRGQQVTLSCSPISGHRSVSWYQQTPGQGLQFLFEYFSETQRNKGNFPGRFSGRQFSNSRSEMNVSTLELGDSALYLCASSLFTAGEGDTQYFGPGTRLTVL.

The gene calls are TRBV7-9 and TRBJ2-7; 7 bases fit TRBD2. Germline V CDR1 and CDR2: SEHNR, FQNEAQ (reference sequence). V lost 1 base and J lost 1; bases outside the gene matches: 7. The CDR3 spans 16 residues. CDR3 protein: CASSLDQRGVSYEQYF. The CDR3 coding sequence is TGTGCCAGCAGCTTAGACCAGCGGGGCGTTTCCTACGAGCAGTACTTC.

This chain uses TRBV19 with TRBJ1-5; possibly TRBD1 for D (6 bases). V lost 4 bases and J 4 bases, leaving 11 bases between the germline ends. Per the germline V gene, CDR1 is LNHDA and CDR2 is SQIVND (reference sequence). The length of the CDR3 is 14 residues. CDR3 in DNA: TGTGCCAGTAGTAGGGACGGACAGAATCAGCCCCAGCATTTT. Its protein product is CASSRDGQNQPQHF. Complete variable domain (other parts from reference TRBV19 and TRBJ1-5): DGGITQSPKYLFRKEGQNVTLSCEQNLNHDAMYWYRQDPGQGLRLIYYSQIVNDFQKGDIAEGYSVSREKKESFPLTVTSAQKNPTAFYLCASSRDGQNQPQHFGDGTRLSIL.

The chain combines TRBV4-3 with TRBJ1-6, with a tentative D call TRBD1 (5 bases). Trimming cost V 0 bases and J 8 bases, with 11 bases left between them. Germline-derived CDR1 and CDR2 are LGHNA and YSLEER. CDR3 length: 15 amino acids. The CDR3 DNA is TGCGCCAGCAGCCAAGAGCCCAGGGAGGATTCACCCCTCCACTTT. It specifies CASSQEPREDSPLHF.

CDR3 in DNA: TGCGCCAGCAGCTTGGGGACACTCTCCTACGAGCAGTACTTC. Translating it yields CASSLGTLSYEQYF. This chain links TRBV5-1 with TRBJ2-7; tentative D call: TRBD1 (5 bases). Germline V lookup: CDR1 SGHRS, CDR2 YFSETQ. CDR3 length equals 14 residues. Trimming cost V 0 bases and J 0 bases, with 7 bases left between them.